The present T cell receptor beta chain was sequenced within a study of T-cell reconstitution after alpha-beta-depleted transplantation in children. This clonotype was counted ten times or more. Its antigen is as yet unknown. Study conclusions and caveats: Approximately two months post-transplant, alpha-beta T cells reportedly originated from several hundred expanded graft clones. A year post-transplant, T-cell counts and diversity derived mostly from newly produced T cells. Recipient T cells and thymic progenitors that survived were the source of the high TCRbeta diversity seen at day 60 in some patients.

Construction of the TCRbeta library involved unique molecular identifiers. Each CDR3 protein gets one entry after TCRdb re-called the PCR reads with MiXCR. The data show around 240,000 distinct CDR3 sequences, 6.5% to 10% seen once. This CDR3 is 16 amino acids long. Losses at the gene ends were 3 bases for V and 2 bases for J; bases not matched to a gene: 5. CDR1 is SNHLY and CDR2 is FYNNEI in the germline V gene. The sequence was obtained from a male patient between 10 and 17 years old who had a stem cell transplant for acute lymphoblastic leukemia, so the T cells may come from the graft donor. V is TRBV2 and J is TRBJ1-3; the match to TRBD1 covers 9 bases. Sequences were derived from PBMCs, mostly from graft donor cells, sampled 180 days after TCRalphabeta/CD19-depleted stem cell transplant. The CDR3 DNA reads as TGTGCCAGCAGTGAGGGACAGGGAAAACCTGGAAACACCATATATTTT. This codes for CASSEGQGKPGNTIYF.